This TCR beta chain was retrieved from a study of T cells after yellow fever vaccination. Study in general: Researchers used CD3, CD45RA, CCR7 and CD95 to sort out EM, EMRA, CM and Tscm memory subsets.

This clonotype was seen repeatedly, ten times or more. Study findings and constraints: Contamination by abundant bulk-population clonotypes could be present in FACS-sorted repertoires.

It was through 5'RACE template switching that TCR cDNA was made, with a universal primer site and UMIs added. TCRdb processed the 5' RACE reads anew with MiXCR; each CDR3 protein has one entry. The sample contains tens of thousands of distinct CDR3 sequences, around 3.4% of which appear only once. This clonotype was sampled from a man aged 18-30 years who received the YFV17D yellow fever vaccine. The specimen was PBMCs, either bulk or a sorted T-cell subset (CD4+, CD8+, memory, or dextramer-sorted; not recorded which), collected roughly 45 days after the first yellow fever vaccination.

CDR3 sequence (DNA): TGTGCCACCCGAGGAGCGGCCCACAATGAGCAGTTCTTC. Amino acid sequence: CATRGAAHNEQFF. The chain carries TRBV10-3 and TRBJ2-1; tentative D call: TRBD2 (5 bases). The CDR3 spans 13 residues. Germline V gene sequence: CDR1 ENHRY, CDR2 SYGVKD. V lost 10 bases, J lost 5 bases, and 15 bases lay in between.